The clone carrying this T cell receptor beta chain is a singleton in its sample. V dropped 6 bases and J dropped 5 bases, with 14 bases sitting between them. CDR3 length: 14 amino acids. These data are taken from a study of CD8 T cells in Susac syndrome. Reverse transcription used about 0.45 to 1 ug RNA and random hexamers. TCRdb itself ran the immunoSEQ multiplex PCR reads through MiXCR, one entry per CDR3 protein. The data show hundreds of thousands of distinct CDR3 sequences, over 85% seen once. Blood CD8+ and CD4+ T cells underwent high-throughput TCR beta sequencing. FACS was used to enrich TEMRA cells, whereas the CD8+ and CD4+ T cells were obtained by negative isolation.

This clonotype was obtained from a human donor with multiple sclerosis. V and J are TRBV12-3 or TRBV12-4 and TRBJ1-5; D gene unclear. Sequencing used CD4+ T cells from PBMCs. CDR3 coding DNA: TGTGCCAGCAGCCTACAAAGTCTGGATCAGCCCCAGCATTTT. This translates into CASSLQSLDQPQHF.